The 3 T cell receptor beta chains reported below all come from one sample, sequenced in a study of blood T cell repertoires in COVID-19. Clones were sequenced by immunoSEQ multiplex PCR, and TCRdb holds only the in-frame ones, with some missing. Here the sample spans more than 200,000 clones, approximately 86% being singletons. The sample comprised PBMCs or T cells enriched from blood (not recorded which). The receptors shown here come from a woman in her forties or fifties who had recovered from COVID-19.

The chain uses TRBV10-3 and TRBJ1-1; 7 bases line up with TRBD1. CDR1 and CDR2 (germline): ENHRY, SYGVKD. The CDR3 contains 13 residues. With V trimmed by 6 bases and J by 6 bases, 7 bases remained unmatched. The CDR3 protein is CAISTPTGAEAFF. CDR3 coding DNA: TGTGCCATCAGCACCCCAACAGGGGCTGAAGCTTTCTTT.

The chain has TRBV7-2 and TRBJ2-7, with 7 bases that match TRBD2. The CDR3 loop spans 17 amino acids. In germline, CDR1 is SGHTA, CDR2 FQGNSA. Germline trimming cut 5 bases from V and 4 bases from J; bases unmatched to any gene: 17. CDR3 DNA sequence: TGTGCCAGCAGCCGCGGGTTGGGCGGGGGAGTGGGTTACGAGCAGTACTTC. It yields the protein CASSRGLGGGVGYEQYF. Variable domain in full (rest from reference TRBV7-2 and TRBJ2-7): GAGVSQSPSNKVTEKGKDVELRCDPISGHTALYWYRQSLGQGLEFLIYFQGNSAPDKSGLPSDRFSAERTGGSVSTLTIQRTQQEDSAVYLCASSRGLGGGVGYEQYFGPGTRLTVT.

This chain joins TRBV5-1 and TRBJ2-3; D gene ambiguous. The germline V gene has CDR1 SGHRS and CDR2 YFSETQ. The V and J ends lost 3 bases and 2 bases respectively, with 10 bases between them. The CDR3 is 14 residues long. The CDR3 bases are TGCGCCAGCAGCTCCCCCTATATCACAGATACGCAGTATTTT. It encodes CASSSPYITDTQYF.